This T cell receptor (beta chain) came from a study of cytomegalovirus exposure and HLA in healthy donors. Study overall: Researchers previously reported finding 117 million unique TCR beta sequences from roughly 170 million T cells. Whole-study results and caveats: In vitro data verified a few CMV-associated chains as specific for CMV antigens. Among immune exposure information, only CMV serostatus was available.

Germline V lookup: CDR1 SSHAT, CDR2 FNYEAQ (reference sequence). The CDR3 totals 16 residues. PCR amplification relied on 60 Vbeta primers (plus 13 Jbeta primers). Sequencing was performed with immunoSEQ multiplex PCR; in TCRdb, only in-frame clones are kept and a portion is missing. The data hold 120,000 to 150,000 clones, with around 90% observed a single time. Note on this clone: Its target is unknown. An end of the junction differs from the germline gene, which may be a read error.

The receptor was isolated from a woman between 35 and 50 years old in good health and CMV-seronegative. V usage is TRBV7-7 and J usage is TRBJ2-1, with 9 bases that match TRBD1. Specimen: PBMCs. CDR3 bases: TGTGCTAGCAGCTCCCGGTCGGGACAGGGTCTCAATGAGCAGTTCTTC. Protein product: CASSSRSGQGLNEQFF.